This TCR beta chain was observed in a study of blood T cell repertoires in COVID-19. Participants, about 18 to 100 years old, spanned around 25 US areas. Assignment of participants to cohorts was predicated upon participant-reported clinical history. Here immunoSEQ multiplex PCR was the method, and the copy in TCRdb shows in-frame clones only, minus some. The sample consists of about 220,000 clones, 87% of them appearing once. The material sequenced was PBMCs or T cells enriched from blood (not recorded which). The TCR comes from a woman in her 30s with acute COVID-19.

CDR3 residues: CASSLFGTYEQYF. The CDR3 bases are TGTGCCAGCAGTTTATTCGGGACCTACGAGCAGTACTTC. This sequence joins TRBV27 and TRBJ2-7; D might be TRBD2 (5 bases). V lost 1 base, J lost 2 bases, and 6 bases lay in between. Germline CDR1 and CDR2: MNHEY and SMNVEV (reference sequence). The CDR3 covers 13 residues.